The present entry profiles one TCR beta chain with its context. The time point is: pretreatment peripheral blood. Patients' cancers were locally advanced or metastatic urothelial carcinomas. Germline trimming cut 5 bases from V and 2 bases from J; bases unmatched to any gene: 7. Germline V gene lookup returns CDR1 GTSNPN and CDR2 SVGIG (reference sequence). CDR3 length: 16 amino acids. PCRs each included synthetic TCR analog templates spiked in. Produced via immunoSEQ multiplex PCR; TCRdb's table is partial and in-frame only. The sample consists of tens of thousands of clones, 84% of them appearing once. The sample originates from a study of PD-L1 blockade in urothelial cancer. Study information: The analyses of blood took place 3 weeks (second dose) and 6 weeks after treatment start. Blood samples contained a median around 140,000 T cells.

This sequence joins TRBV30 and TRBJ2-6, with 9 bases matching TRBD1. Here the sequenced sample was PBMCs, taken around atezolizumab (anti-PD-L1) treatment. The sequence was obtained from a woman between 65 and 79 years old with urothelial cancer. CDR3 protein: CAWAWGQGTGANVLTF. The CDR3 bases are TGTGCCTGGGCCTGGGGACAGGGTACTGGGGCCAACGTCCTGACTTTC. The entire variable domain, with the rest obtained from reference TRBV30 and TRBJ2-6, is as follows: SQTIHQWPATLVQPVGSPLSLECTVEGTSNPNLYWYRQAAGRGLQLLFYSVGIGQISSEVPQNLSASRPQDRQFILSSKKLLLSDSGFYLCAWAWGQGTGANVLTFGAGSRLTVL.